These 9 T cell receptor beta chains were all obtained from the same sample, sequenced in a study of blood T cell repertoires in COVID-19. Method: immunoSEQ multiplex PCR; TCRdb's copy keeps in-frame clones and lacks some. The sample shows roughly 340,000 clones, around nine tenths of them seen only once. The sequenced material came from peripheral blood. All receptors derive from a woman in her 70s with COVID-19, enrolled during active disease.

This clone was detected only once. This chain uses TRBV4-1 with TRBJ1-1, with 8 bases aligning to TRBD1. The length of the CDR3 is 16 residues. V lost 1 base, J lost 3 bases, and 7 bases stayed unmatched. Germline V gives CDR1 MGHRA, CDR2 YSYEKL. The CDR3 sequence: CASSQGAGGAYTEAFF. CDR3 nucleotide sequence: TGCGCCAGCAGCCAAGGGGCAGGGGGCGCGTACACTGAAGCTTTCTTT.

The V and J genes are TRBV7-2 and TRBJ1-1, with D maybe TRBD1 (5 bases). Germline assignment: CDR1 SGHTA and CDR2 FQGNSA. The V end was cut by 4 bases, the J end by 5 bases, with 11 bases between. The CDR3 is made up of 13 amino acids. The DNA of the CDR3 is TGTGCCAGCAGCTCAGGGTTGGGGACTGAAGCTTTCTTT. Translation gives CASSSGLGTEAFF.

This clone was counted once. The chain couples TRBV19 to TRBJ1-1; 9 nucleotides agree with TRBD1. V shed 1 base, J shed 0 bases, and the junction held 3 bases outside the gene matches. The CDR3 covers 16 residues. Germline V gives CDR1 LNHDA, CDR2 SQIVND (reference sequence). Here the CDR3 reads CASSIGWTGVNTEAFF. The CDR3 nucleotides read TGTGCCAGTAGTATAGGTTGGACAGGGGTGAACACTGAAGCTTTCTTT.

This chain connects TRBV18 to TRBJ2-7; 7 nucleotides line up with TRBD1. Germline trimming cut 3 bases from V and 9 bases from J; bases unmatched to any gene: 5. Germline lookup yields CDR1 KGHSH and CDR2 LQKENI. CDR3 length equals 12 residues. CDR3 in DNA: TGTGCCAGCTCACCGAAGGGGGACAGGCAGTACTTC. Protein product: CASSPKGDRQYF. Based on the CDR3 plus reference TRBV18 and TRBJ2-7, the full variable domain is NAGVMQNPRHLVRRRGQEARLRCSPMKGHSHVYWYRQLPEEGLKFMVYLQKENIIDESGMPKERFSAEFPKEGPSILRIQQVVRGDSAAYFCASSPKGDRQYFGPGTRLTVT.

CDR3 DNA sequence: TGCGCCAGCAGCCTACTGAGACGGGATTCACCCCTCCACTTT. It is translated as CASSLLRRDSPLHF. The chain combines TRBV5-1 with TRBJ1-6, with D unclear. The CDR3 extends over 14 amino acids. Looked up from germline, CDR1 is SGHRS and CDR2 is YFSETQ. Trimming left V 4 bases short and J 8 bases short, with 13 bases between.

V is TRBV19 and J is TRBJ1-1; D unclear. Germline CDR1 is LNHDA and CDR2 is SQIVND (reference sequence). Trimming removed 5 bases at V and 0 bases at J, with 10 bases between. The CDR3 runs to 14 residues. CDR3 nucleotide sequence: TGTGCCAGTAGTGTTTCGCGGCTGAACACTGAAGCTTTCTTT. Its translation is CASSVSRLNTEAFF.

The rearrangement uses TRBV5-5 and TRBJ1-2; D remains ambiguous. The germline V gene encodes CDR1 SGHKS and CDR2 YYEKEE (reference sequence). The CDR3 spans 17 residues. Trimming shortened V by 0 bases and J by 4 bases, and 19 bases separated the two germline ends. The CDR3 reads CASSLASGSLDRYGYTF. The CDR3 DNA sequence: TGTGCCAGCAGCTTGGCGTCAGGAAGCCTCGATCGCTATGGCTACACCTTC.

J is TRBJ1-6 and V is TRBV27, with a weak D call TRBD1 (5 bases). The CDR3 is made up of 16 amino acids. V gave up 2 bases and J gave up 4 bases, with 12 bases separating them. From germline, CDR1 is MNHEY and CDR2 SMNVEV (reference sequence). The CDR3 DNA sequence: TGTGCCAGCAGTTTAGGGACGGGGGGATATAATTCACCCCTCCACTTT. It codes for CASSLGTGGYNSPLHF.

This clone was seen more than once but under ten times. In DNA, the CDR3 is TGCATCGGGCACACCGGGACACAAGGTGGCTACACCTTC. Translation: CIGHTGTQGGYTF. The chain recombines TRBV29-1 with TRBJ1-2, with D possibly matching TRBD1 (6 bases). From germline, CDR1 is SQVTM and CDR2 ANQGSEA. The CDR3 is made up of 13 amino acids.